This T cell receptor (beta chain) is from a study of CD8+ T cells in alopecia areata. Study information: Treated patients were given oral tofacitinib, which was dosed at 5 to 10 mg twice daily. Points from the study as a whole: It was observed that many expanded lesional clones persisted in scalp and blood during tofacitinib. The study also sequences resident alphabeta T cells of normal skin in scalp samples.

The treatment: oral pan-JAK inhibitor, 5-10 mg twice daily. Sampling of alopecia areata patients yielded lesional scalp punch biopsies as well as peripheral blood. With respect to this clone: The antigen is not known.

cDNA serving as the sequencing template came from extracted, reverse transcribed RNA. The repertoire was sequenced with immunoSEQ multiplex PCR; TCRdb's copy has only in-frame clones and lacks some. The sample lists some 45,000 clones; 80% to 95% were seen once. The germline V gene has CDR1 LNHNV and CDR2 YYDKDF (reference sequence). CDR3 length equals 16 residues. Trimming removed 0 bases from V and 1 base from J, with 12 bases in between. This sequence originates from a human donor with alopecia areata. The chain couples TRBV15 to TRBJ2-5; D remains unclear. The input for sequencing was CD8+ T cells sorted from blood, taken at week 24, from a patient treated with tofacitinib. CDR3 amino acids: CATSRDLWTGQETQYF. The DNA of the CDR3 is TGTGCCACCAGCAGAGATCTGTGGACGGGCCAAGAGACCCAGTACTTC.